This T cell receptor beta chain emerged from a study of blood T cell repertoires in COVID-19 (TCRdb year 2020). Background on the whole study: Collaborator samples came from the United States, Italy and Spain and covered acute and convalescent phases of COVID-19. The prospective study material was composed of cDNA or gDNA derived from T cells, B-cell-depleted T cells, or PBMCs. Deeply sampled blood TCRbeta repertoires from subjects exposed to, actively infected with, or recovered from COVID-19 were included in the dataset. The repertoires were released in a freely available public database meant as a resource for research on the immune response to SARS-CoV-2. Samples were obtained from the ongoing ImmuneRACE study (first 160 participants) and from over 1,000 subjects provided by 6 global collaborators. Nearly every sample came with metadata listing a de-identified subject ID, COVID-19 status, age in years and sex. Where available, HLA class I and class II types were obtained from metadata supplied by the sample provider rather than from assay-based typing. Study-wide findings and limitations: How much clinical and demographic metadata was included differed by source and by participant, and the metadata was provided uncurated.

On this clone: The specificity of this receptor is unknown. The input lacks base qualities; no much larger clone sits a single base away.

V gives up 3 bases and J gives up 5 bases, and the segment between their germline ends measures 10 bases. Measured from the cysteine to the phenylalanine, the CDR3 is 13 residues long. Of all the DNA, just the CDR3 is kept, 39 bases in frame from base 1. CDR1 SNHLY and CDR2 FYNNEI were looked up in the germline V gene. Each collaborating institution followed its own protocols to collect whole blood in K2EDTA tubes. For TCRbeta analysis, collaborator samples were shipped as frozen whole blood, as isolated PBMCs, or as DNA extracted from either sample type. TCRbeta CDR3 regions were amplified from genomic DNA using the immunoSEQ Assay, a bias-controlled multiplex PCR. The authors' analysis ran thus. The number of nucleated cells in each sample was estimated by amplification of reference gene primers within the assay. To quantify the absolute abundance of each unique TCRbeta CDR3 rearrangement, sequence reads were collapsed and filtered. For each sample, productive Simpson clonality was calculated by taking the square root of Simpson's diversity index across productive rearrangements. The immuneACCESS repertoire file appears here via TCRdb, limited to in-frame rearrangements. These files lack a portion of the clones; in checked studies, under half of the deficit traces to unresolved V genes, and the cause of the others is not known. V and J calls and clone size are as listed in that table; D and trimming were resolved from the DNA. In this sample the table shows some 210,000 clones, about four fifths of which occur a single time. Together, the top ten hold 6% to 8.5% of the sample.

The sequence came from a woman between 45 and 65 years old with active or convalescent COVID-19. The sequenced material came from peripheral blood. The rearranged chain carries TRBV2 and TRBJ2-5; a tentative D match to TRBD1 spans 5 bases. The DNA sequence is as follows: TGTGCCAGCAGTGAGTCAGGGTGGGAGACCCAGTACTTC. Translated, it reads CASSESGWETQYF.